This T cell receptor beta chain stems from a study of blood T cell repertoires in COVID-19. Study background: Sites in the United States, Italy and Spain provided acute and convalescent COVID-19 samples. PBMCs, B-cell-depleted T cells, or T cells provided the cDNA or gDNA that made up the material.

Donors were grouped by their self-reported clinical history. Per germline, CDR1 SEHNR and CDR2 FQNEAQ (reference sequence). CDR3 length: 17 residues. The ends were cut back, 1 base at V and 4 bases at J, with 18 bases in the middle. Produced via immunoSEQ multiplex PCR; TCRdb's table is partial and in-frame only. The repertoire has about 330,000 clones, over 75% of them found once; the top ten carry 5%. The chain joins TRBV7-9 to TRBJ2-3, with D perhaps matching TRBD2 (7 bases). The receptor's source is a man aged 25-40 years who had recovered from COVID-19. Sequenced input: PBMCs or T cells enriched from blood (not recorded which). DNA of the CDR3: TGTGCCAGCAGCTTAGGCATCCTGGGGGGGCGGGCAGATACGCAGTATTTT. This gives the protein CASSLGILGGRADTQYF.